Below, one T cell receptor (beta chain) is given with its context. Its target is not known. The CDR3 is 14 residues long. The germline V gene encodes CDR1 LNHNV and CDR2 YYDKDF (reference sequence). Trimming cost V 3 bases and J 4 bases, with 12 bases left between them. This sample is part of a study of cytotoxic CD8 clonotypes in ibrutinib-treated CLL. General study points: Baseline clonality was higher than in age-matched healthy donors and moved in step with circulating CD8+ T-cell counts.

Some clones are missing from TCRdb's copy, which holds only in-frame ones; the method was immunoSEQ multiplex PCR. The sample shows over 120,000 clones, approximately 80% of them seen only once. Sequencing was performed on PBMCs, taken after 36 months of ibrutinib treatment. This clonotype was obtained from a human donor with chronic lymphocytic leukemia. The chain employs TRBV15 and TRBJ1-2, with D possibly TRBD1 on 5 matching bases. CDR3 DNA sequence: TGTGCCACCAGCAGGGCAGGGTATGTCTATGGCTACACCTTC. Residues: CATSRAGYVYGYTF.